The sequence of this T cell receptor (beta chain) was determined in a study of regulatory T cells in long-lasting Graves disease. The sample's time point: persistent/refractory GD, antithyroid drugs over 5 years with positive TRAb. RNA extracted from PBMCs served as the sequencing template. Construction of TCR beta libraries relied on iRepertoire HTBI primers and on Arm-PCR targeting CDR3 regions. Authors' data handling: Analysis of the samples identified over 60 TRBV and 13 to 15 TRBJ segments. One entry per CDR3 protein, called by TCRdb with MiXCR from the multiplex PCR reads. The V and J calls here are based on TCRdb, not the publication. In the table there are 300,000 to 500,000 distinct CDR3 sequences, less than 25% of which are singletons. Germline assignment: CDR1 LGHNA and CDR2 YSLEER. The J segment lost 5 bases and the V segment lost 0 bases, leaving 12 bases of the junction unmatched. There are 17 residues in the CDR3.

The sample in question was peripheral blood mononuclear cells (PBMCs), obtained when the disease was refractory, from a patient treated with antithyroid drugs. The sequence was obtained from a female donor with Graves disease. The chain joins TRBV4-3 to TRBJ2-5; 7 bases are shared with TRBD1. The DNA of the CDR3 is TGCGCCAGCAGCCAAGATCTTGCAGGGGGTCTGGAGGAGACCCAGTACTTC. Its protein product is CASSQDLAGGLEETQYF.